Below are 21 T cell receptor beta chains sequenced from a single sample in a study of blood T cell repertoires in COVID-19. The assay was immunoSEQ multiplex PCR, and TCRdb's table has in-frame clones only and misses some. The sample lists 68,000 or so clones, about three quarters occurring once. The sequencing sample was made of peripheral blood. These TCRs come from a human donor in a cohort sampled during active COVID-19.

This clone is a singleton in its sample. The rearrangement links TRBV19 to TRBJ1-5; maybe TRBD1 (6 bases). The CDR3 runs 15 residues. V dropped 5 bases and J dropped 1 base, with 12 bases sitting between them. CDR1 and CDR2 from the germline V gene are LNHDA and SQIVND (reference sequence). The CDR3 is CASSLGARSNQPQHF. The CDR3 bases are TGTGCCAGTAGTTTGGGGGCGCGGAGCAATCAGCCCCAGCATTTT.

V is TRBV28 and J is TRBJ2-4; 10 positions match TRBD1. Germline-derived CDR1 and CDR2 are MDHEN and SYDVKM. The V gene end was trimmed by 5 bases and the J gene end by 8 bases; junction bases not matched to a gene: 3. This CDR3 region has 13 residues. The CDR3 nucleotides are TGTGCCAGCAGTCGACAGGGGGCCGACATTCAGTACTTC. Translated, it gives CASSRQGADIQYF. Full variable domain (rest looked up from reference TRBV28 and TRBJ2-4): DVKVTQSSRYLVKRTGEKVFLECVQDMDHENMFWYRQDPGLGLRLIYFSYDVKMKEKGDIPEGYSVSREKKERFSLILESASTNQTSMYLCASSRQGADIQYFGAGTRLSVL.

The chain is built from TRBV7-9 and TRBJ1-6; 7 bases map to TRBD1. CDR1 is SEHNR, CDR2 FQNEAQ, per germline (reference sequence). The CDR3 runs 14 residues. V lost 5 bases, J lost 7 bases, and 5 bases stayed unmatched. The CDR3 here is CASSLQGNNSPLHF. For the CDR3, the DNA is TGTGCCAGCAGCCTACAGGGGAACAATTCACCCCTCCACTTT. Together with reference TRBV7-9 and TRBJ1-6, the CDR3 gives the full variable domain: DTGVSQNPRHKITKRGQNVTFRCDPISEHNRLYWYRQTLGQGPEFLTYFQNEAQLEKSRLLSDRFSAERPKGSFSTLEIQRTEQGDSAMYLCASSLQGNNSPLHFGNGTRLTVT.

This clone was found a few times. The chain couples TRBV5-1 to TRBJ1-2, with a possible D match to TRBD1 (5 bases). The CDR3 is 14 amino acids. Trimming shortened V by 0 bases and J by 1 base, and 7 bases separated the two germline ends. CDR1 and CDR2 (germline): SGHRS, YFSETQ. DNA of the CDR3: TGCGCCAGCAGCTTGGGGACACGTAACTATGGCTACACCTTC. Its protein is CASSLGTRNYGYTF.

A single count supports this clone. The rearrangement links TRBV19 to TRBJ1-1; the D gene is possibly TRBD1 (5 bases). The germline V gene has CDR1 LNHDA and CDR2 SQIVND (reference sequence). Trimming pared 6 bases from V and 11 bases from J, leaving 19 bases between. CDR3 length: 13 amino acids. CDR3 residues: CASSPPWGDRAFF. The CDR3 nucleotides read TGTGCCAGTAGCCCCCCGTGGGGGGATAGGGCTTTCTTT. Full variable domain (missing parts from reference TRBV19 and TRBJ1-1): DGGITQSPKYLFRKEGQNVTLSCEQNLNHDAMYWYRQDPGQGLRLIYYSQIVNDFQKGDIAEGYSVSREKKESFPLTVTSAQKNPTAFYLCASSPPWGDRAFFGQGTRLTVV.

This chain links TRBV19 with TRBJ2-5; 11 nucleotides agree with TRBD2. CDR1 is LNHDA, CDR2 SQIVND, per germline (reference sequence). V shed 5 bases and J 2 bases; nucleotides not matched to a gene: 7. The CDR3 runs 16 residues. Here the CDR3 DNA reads TGTGCCAGTAGTGTTATAGGGACTAGCGGACAAGAGACCCAGTACTTC. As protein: CASSVIGTSGQETQYF.

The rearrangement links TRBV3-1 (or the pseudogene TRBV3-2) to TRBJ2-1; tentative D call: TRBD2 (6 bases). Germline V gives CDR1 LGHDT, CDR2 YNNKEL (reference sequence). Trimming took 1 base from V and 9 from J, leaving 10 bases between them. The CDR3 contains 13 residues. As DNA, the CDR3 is TGTGCCAGCAGCCAAGTCGGGAGTCCTGAGCAGTTCTTC. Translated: CASSQVGSPEQFF.

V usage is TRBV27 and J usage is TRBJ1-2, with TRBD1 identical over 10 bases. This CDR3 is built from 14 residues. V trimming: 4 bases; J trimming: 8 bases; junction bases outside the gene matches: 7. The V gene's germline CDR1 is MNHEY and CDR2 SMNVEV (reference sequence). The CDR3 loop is CASSSPGQGSGYTF. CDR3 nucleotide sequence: TGTGCCAGCAGTTCTCCGGGACAGGGGTCAGGCTACACCTTC.

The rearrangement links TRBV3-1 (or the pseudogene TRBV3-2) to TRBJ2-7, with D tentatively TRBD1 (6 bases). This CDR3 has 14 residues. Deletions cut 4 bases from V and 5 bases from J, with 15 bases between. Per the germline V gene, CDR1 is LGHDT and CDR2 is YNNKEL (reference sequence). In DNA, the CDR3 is TGTGCCAGCAGCCCCCGTCGACAGGCCCACGAGCAGTACTTC. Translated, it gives CASSPRRQAHEQYF.

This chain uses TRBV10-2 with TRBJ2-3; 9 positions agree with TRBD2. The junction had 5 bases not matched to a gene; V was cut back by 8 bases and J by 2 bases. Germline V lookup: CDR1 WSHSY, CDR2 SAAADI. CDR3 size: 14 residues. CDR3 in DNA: TGCGCCAGCGGGAGGACTAGCGACACAGATACGCAGTATTTT. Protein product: CASGRTSDTDTQYF.

The CDR3 reads CASSTQGLQAGYTF. CDR3 sequence (DNA): TGTGCCAGCAGCACACAGGGGCTTCAGGCTGGCTACACCTTC. The rearrangement links TRBV5-8 to TRBJ1-2; 7 bases map to TRBD1. This CDR3 has 14 amino acids. V was clipped by 4 bases and J by 7 bases; unmatched bases: 10. CDR1 and CDR2 from the germline V gene are SGHTS and YDEGEE.

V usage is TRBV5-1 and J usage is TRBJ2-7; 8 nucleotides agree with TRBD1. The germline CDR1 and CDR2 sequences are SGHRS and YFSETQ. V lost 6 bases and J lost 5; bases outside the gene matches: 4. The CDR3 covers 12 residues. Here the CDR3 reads CASTMTGDEQYF. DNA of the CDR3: TGCGCCAGCACCATGACAGGGGACGAGCAGTACTTC.

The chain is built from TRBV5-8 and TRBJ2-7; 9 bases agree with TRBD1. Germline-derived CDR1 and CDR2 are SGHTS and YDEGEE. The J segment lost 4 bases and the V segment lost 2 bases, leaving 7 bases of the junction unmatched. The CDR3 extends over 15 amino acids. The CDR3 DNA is TGTGCCAGCAGCTTTGATGGACAGGGGACGTACGAGCAGTACTTC. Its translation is CASSFDGQGTYEQYF.

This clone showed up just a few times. The CDR3 sequence is CASSPRTSGGGNEQFF. The CDR3 DNA is TGTGCCAGCAGCCCCCGGACTAGCGGGGGGGGCAATGAGCAGTTCTTC. The V and J genes are TRBV3-1 (or the pseudogene TRBV3-2) and TRBJ2-1; 15 bases are a match to TRBD2. The CDR3 consists of 16 residues. Trimming at V came to 4 bases and at J to 6 bases, leaving 4 bases not matched to a gene. Germline V gene data show CDR1 as LGHDT and CDR2 as YNNKEL (reference sequence).

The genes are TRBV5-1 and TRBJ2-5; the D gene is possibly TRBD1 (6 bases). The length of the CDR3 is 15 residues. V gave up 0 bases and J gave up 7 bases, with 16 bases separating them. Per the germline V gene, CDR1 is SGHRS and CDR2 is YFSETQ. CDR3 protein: CASSLEPGESMTQYF. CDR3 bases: TGCGCCAGCAGCTTGGAGCCAGGGGAGTCGATGACCCAGTACTTC.

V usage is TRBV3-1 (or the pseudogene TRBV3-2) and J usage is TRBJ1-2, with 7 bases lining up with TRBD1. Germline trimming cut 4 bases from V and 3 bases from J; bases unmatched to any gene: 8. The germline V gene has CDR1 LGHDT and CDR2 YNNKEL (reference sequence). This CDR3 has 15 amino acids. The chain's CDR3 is CASSLAYRGDYGYTF. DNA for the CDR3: TGTGCCAGCAGCCTAGCATACAGGGGTGACTATGGCTACACCTTC.

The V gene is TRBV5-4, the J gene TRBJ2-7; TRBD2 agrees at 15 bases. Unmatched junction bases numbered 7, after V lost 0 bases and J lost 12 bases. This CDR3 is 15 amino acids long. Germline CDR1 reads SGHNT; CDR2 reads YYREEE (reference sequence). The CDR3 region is CASSLDGLAGGKTYF. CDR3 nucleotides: TGTGCCAGCAGCTTGGATGGACTAGCGGGAGGGAAGACGTACTTC.

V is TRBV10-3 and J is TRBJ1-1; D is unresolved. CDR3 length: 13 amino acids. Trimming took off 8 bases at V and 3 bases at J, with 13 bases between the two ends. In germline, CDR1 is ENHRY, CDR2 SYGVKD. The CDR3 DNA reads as TGTGCCATCGCTAAAGGGAGGGACACTGAAGCTTTCTTT. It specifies CAIAKGRDTEAFF.

The CDR3: CASSRGLAHTGELFF. The CDR3 DNA sequence: TGTGCCAGCAGCCGGGGACTAGCTCACACCGGGGAGCTGTTTTTT. The chain joins TRBV7-2 to TRBJ2-2, with 9 bases fitting TRBD2. CDR1 SGHTA and CDR2 FQGNSA come from the germline V gene. V was clipped by 5 bases and J by 3 bases; unmatched bases: 4. There are 15 residues in the CDR3.

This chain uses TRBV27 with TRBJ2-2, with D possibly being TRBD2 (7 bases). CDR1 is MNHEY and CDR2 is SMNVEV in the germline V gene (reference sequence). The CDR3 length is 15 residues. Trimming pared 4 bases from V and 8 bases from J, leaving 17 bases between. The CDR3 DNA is TGTGCCAGCAGTTCCGCCGGGGGGCCTAGAGGGGAGCTGTTTTTT. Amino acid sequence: CASSSAGGPRGELFF.

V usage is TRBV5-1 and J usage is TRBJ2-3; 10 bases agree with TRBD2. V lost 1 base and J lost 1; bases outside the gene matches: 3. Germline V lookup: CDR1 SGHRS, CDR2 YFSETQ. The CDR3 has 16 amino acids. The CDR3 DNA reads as TGCGCCAGCAGCTTGCGACTAGCGGGTGGCACAGATACGCAGTATTTT. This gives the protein CASSLRLAGGTDTQYF. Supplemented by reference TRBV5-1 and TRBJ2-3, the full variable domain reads KAGVTQTPRYLIKTRGQQVTLSCSPISGHRSVSWYQQTPGQGLQFLFEYFSETQRNKGNFPGRFSGRQFSNSRSEMNVSTLELGDSALYLCASSLRLAGGTDTQYFGPGTRLTVL.